The 12 T cell receptor beta chains in this list originate from one sample, sequenced in a study of shared clonotypes between healthy human individuals. Method: immunoSEQ multiplex PCR; TCRdb's copy keeps in-frame clones and lacks some. The table records 2,100,000 or so clones, 90% to 97% of them present only once. The specimen was naive CD4+ T cells sorted from blood. Subset specified: CD45RA+ positively selected. The receptor set was obtained from a man aged 18 to 29 in good health.

The rearrangement links TRBV5-4 to TRBJ1-4, with D possibly matching TRBD1 (5 bases). Germline V gene data show CDR1 as SGHNT and CDR2 as YYREEE (reference sequence). This CDR3 spans 13 amino acids. Trimming cost V 4 bases and J 8 bases, with 12 bases left between them. The CDR3 DNA follows: TGTGCCAGCAGCCCGGGACTCTACGAAAAACTGTTTTTT. It yields the protein CASSPGLYEKLFF.

This clone was observed a single time. This chain uses TRBV5-1 with TRBJ2-5; possible D gene TRBD2, 7 bases. This CDR3 is 16 amino acids long. Germline V gene lookup returns CDR1 SGHRS and CDR2 YFSETQ. V lost 9 bases to trimming and J lost 2 bases, with 23 bases between them. The CDR3 region is CATKDERGGPQETQYF. CDR3 DNA sequence: TGCGCCACCAAGGATGAGCGCGGGGGCCCTCAAGAGACCCAGTACTTC.

Regarding this clone: Additional DNA sequences in this sample encode the identical CDR3. The chain recombines TRBV7-9 with TRBJ2-7; the D is unclear. Germline lookup yields CDR1 SEHNR and CDR2 FQNEAQ (reference sequence). The length of the CDR3 is 11 residues. V lost 2 bases, J lost 4 bases, and 3 bases lay in between. The CDR3 sequence is CASSLNYEQYF. The CDR3 DNA follows: TGTGCCAGCAGCTTAAATTACGAGCAGTACTTC.

This clone has a single count. The rearrangement links TRBV29-1 to TRBJ1-4; D possibly corresponds to TRBD1 (5 bases). Germline assignment: CDR1 SQVTM and CDR2 ANQGSEA. The CDR3 sequence is 14 residues long. Trimming cost V 5 bases and J 2 bases, with 12 bases left between them. The CDR3 DNA is TGCAGCGTTTCGGGGGTGGAGACTAATGAAAAACTGTTTTTT. Residues: CSVSGVETNEKLFF. The variable domain in full, with the rest retrieved from reference TRBV29-1 and TRBJ1-4, is SAVISQKPSRDICQRGTSLTIQCQVDSQVTMMFWYRQQPGQSLTLIATANQGSEATYESGFVIDKFPISRPNLTFSTLTVSNMSPEDSSIYLCSVSGVETNEKLFFGSGTQLSVL.

The chain joins TRBV18 to TRBJ2-4; D is uncertain. This CDR3 spans 15 amino acids. Trimming left V 0 bases short and J 8 bases short, with 14 bases between. The germline CDR1 and CDR2 sequences are KGHSH and LQKENI. DNA for the CDR3: TGTGCCAGCTCACCACCGCGGCCTGGAACGTACATTCAGTACTTC. It translates to CASSPPRPGTYIQYF.

The J gene is TRBJ2-3, the V gene TRBV11-2, with 8 bases identical to TRBD1. Trimming at V came to 3 bases and at J to 4 bases, leaving 6 bases not matched to a gene. The CDR3 totals 15 residues. Germline V lookup: CDR1 SGHAT, CDR2 FQNNGV. The CDR3 DNA sequence: TGTGCCAGCAGCTTGGACAGGGATTCATCAGATACGCAGTATTTT. This translates into CASSLDRDSSDTQYF.

V and J are TRBV4-1 and TRBJ1-1; 8 nucleotides line up with TRBD1. V lost 4 bases to trimming and J lost 1 base; unmatched junction nucleotides: 2. Germline lookup yields CDR1 MGHRA and CDR2 YSYEKL. This CDR3 has 14 residues. As DNA, the CDR3 is TGCGCCAGCAGCCGGGACAGGTGGAACACTGAAGCTTTCTTT. It encodes CASSRDRWNTEAFF.

The rearrangement joins TRBV28 to TRBJ2-7; D is undetermined. V was pared by 6 bases and J by 0 bases, with 6 bases between. CDR3 length: 12 amino acids. CDR1 is MDHEN and CDR2 is SYDVKM in the germline V gene. The CDR3 DNA follows: TGTGCCAGCAGGGTCGGCTCCTACGAGCAGTACTTC. This gives the protein CASRVGSYEQYF. The full variable domain, rest sourced from reference TRBV28 and TRBJ2-7, is DVKVTQSSRYLVKRTGEKVFLECVQDMDHENMFWYRQDPGLGLRLIYFSYDVKMKEKGDIPEGYSVSREKKERFSLILESASTNQTSMYLCASRVGSYEQYFGPGTRLTVT.

The genes are TRBV6-4 and TRBJ2-7, with 7 bases aligning to TRBD2. This CDR3 is built from 15 residues. V was clipped by 2 bases and J by 1 base; unmatched bases: 5. Germline loops: CDR1 MRHNA, CDR2 SNTAGT. CDR3 sequence (DNA): TGTGCCAGCAGTGACGGACTAGAGGTTTCCTACGAGCAGTACTTC. Its translation is CASSDGLEVSYEQYF.

This sequence joins TRBV6-5 and TRBJ2-7, with 8 bases aligning to TRBD1. The ends lost 7 bases at V and 2 bases at J; junction bases unmatched: 10. Per germline, CDR1 MNHEY and CDR2 SVGAGI. This CDR3 has 15 residues. CDR3 sequence: CASTPIGQGAYEQYF. In DNA, the CDR3 is TGTGCCAGCACCCCAATCGGACAGGGAGCCTACGAGCAGTACTTC.

The CDR3 coding sequence is TGCGCCAGCAGCTTGGAAACAGGGTGGACCAAAAACATTCAGTACTTC. Its protein product is CASSLETGWTKNIQYF. The J gene is TRBJ2-4, the V gene TRBV5-1; D is possibly TRBD1 (6 bases). In germline, CDR1 is SGHRS, CDR2 YFSETQ. The germline V and J ends were trimmed by 0 bases and 2 bases, with 12 bases remaining between them. This CDR3 region has 16 residues.

The J gene is TRBJ1-1, the V gene TRBV7-2; D gene unclear. Trimming removed 6 bases at V and 0 bases at J, with 11 bases between. This CDR3 is 14 amino acids long. Per the germline V gene, CDR1 is SGHTA and CDR2 is FQGNSA. CDR3 protein: CASRYLTVNTEAFF. CDR3 coding DNA: TGTGCCAGCAGGTATCTGACGGTGAACACTGAAGCTTTCTTT. The entire variable domain, with the rest obtained from reference TRBV7-2 and TRBJ1-1, is as follows: GAGVSQSPSNKVTEKGKDVELRCDPISGHTALYWYRQSLGQGLEFLIYFQGNSAPDKSGLPSDRFSAERTGGSVSTLTIQRTQQEDSAVYLCASRYLTVNTEAFFGQGTRLTVV.